This T cell receptor beta chain was sequenced for a study of vaccination effects on CD4 cells after COVID-19. Of note for this clone: As yet, its antigen is unknown.

Here immunoSEQ multiplex PCR was the method, and the copy in TCRdb shows in-frame clones only, minus some. The data show around 27,000 clones, about 60% seen once. Cultured cells yielded isolated CD4+ T cells after more than nine days. Per germline, CDR1 ENHRY and CDR2 SYGVKD. There are 14 residues in the CDR3. This TCR derives from a human donor who received a COVID-19 vaccine. The material sequenced was CD4+ T cells from PBMCs cultured without peptide, taken before COVID-19 vaccination. The V call is TRBV10-3, the J call TRBJ1-3, with D perhaps matching TRBD1 (6 bases). The CDR3 protein is CAPGGGLTGNTIYF. Written as DNA, the CDR3 is TGTGCTCCTGGGGGGGGCTTAACTGGAAACACCATATATTTT.